This T cell receptor beta chain was found in a study of CXCR3-negative and CXCR3-positive naive CD8 T cells. All TRB cDNA libraries came from 5' RACE performed with UMI labels. TCRdb re-called the 5' RACE reads, yielding one record per CDR3 amino acid sequence without DNA. This listing includes tens of thousands of distinct CDR3 sequences. Naive CD8+ T cells carried a CD45RO-CCR7+CD27+CD95- phenotype. Points on this clonotype: Its specificity is unknown.

Broader study findings: Across naive subsets, surface CD5 expression was comparable, and TCR strength was inferred from properties of the TRB CDR3. Cryopreserved PBMCs had partly decreased CXCR3 expression; fresh PBMCs were used in most assays. Diversity in memory CD8+ cells fell much lower than the comparably high levels seen in both naive subsets. CXCR3-expressing naive cells carried TRB CDR3s more hydrophobic than those of CXCR3-negative naive cells.

Germline V CDR1 and CDR2: SGHDT, YYEEEE. This CDR3 has 12 amino acids. The sequenced sample consisted of naive CXCR3+ CD8+ T cells from blood. Sample subset: CD45RO-CCR7+CD27+CD95- naive CD8+ T cells expressing CXCR3 (TNR3+). The source is a human donor in good health. Some clones in this sample may be carry-over from other donors' samples. The chain links TRBV5-6 to TRBJ1-1. CDR3 amino acids: CASRFIGTEAFF.